This T cell receptor (beta chain) came from a study of cytomegalovirus exposure and HLA in healthy donors. Whole-study findings and limits: Excluded were some V segments that proved indistinguishable, including TRBV6-2 and TRBV6-3. The authors later found TCR association rates varying by HLA locus, with DRB1 most and HLA-C fewest. TCR beta sequences numbering about 17,000 were associated with HLA alleles at 0.05 false discovery rate in a later analysis.

Per the germline V gene, CDR1 is MNHEY and CDR2 is SMNVEV (reference sequence). The CDR3 has 18 residues. Trimming stripped 8 bases from V and 7 bases from J, with 29 bases between. Amplification used 60 Vbeta primers and 13 Jbeta primers. This table comes from immunoSEQ multiplex PCR, and its TCRdb copy is limited to in-frame clones, with some not included. The sample lists roughly 180,000 clones, less than 90% occurring once. With respect to this clone: Its antigen is not identified.

Sequences were obtained from PBMCs. The V call is TRBV27, the J call TRBJ1-4, with a possible D match to TRBD1 (5 bases). The receptor's source is a man in his thirties or forties in good health and CMV-seronegative. CDR3 sequence: CASGSYPPGGVGSEKLFF. The CDR3 DNA reads TGTGCCAGCGGAAGTTACCCACCGGGAGGGGTGGGCTCTGAAAAACTGTTTTTT.